This T cell receptor beta chain was recorded in a study of blood T cell repertoires in COVID-19. Background on the study: Acute and convalescent COVID-19 samples came from the United States, Italy and Spain. Nucleic acid was either cDNA or gDNA, and it came from T cells, B-cell-depleted T cells, or PBMCs.

The CDR3 totals 16 residues. Germline V CDR1 and CDR2: KGHDR, SFDVKD. V was trimmed by 0 bases and J by 4 bases, leaving 12 bases between them. As originally analysed: The authors estimated nucleated cell counts from reference gene primer amplification. This table comes from immunoSEQ multiplex PCR, and its TCRdb copy is limited to in-frame clones, with some not included. Clonal size and the V and J genes are those of that table, whereas D and trimming came from the DNA. The profile covers 100,000 or so clones, with 85% appearing a single time and around 2.2% taken by the ten largest. This rearrangement joins TRBV24-1 to TRBJ2-1; tentative D call: TRBD1 (5 bases). The receptor was derived from a human donor in a cohort sampled during active COVID-19. Specimen: peripheral blood. For the CDR3, the DNA is TGTGCCACCAGTGATTTGAGGCCAGGGTCGTACAATGAGCAGTTCTTC. Residues: CATSDLRPGSYNEQFF.